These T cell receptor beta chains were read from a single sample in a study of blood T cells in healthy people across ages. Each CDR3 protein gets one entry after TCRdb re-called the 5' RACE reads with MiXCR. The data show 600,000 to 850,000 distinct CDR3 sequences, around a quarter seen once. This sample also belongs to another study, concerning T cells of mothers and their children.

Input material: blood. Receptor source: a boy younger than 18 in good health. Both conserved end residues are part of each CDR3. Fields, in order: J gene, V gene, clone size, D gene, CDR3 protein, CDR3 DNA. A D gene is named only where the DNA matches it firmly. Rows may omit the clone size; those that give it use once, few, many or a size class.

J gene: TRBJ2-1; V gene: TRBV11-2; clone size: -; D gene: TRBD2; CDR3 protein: CASSSGGLVLNEQFF; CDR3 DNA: TGTGCCAGCAGCTCGGGGGGGCTCGTGTTAAATGAGCAGTTCTTC
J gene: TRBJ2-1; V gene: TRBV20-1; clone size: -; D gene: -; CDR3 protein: CSARGLPKSVDNEQFF; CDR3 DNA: TGCAGTGCTAGAGGCCTGCCCAAGTCGGTGGACAATGAGCAGTTCTTC
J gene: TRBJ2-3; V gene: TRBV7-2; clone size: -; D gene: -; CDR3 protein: CASSLGRSDPTDTQYF; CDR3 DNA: TGTGCCAGCAGCTTAGGGCGCTCTGACCCCACAGATACGCAGTATTTT
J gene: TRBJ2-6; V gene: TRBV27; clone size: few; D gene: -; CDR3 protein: CASSNTQFGAGANVLTF; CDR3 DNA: TGTGCCAGCTCCAATACCCAATTTGGTGCTGGGGCCAACGTCCTGACTTTC
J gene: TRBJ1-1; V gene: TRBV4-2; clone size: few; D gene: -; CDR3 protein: CASSQAANTEAFF; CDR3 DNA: TGTGCCAGCAGCCAAGCGGCGAACACTGAAGCTTTCTTT
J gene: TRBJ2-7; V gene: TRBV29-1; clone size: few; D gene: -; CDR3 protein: CSVHDSNEQYF; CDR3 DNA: TGCAGCGTTCACGACAGTAACGAGCAGTACTTC
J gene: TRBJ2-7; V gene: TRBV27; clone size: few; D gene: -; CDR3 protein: CASPHPQGYEQYF; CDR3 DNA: TGTGCCAGCCCTCATCCTCAGGGCTACGAGCAGTACTTC
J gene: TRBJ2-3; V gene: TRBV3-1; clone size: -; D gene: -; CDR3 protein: CASRLRTSGRGTQYF; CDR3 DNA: TGTGCCAGCAGACTGCGGACCAGCGGTAGGGGTACGCAGTATTTT
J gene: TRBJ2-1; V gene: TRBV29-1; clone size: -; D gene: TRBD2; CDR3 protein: CSVVGGGSGRAYNEQFF; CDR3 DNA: TGCAGCGTCGTTGGTGGGGGTAGCGGGAGGGCCTATAATGAGCAGTTCTTC
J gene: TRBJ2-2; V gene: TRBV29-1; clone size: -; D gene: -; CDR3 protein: CSVDGSNTGELFF; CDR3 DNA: TGCAGCGTTGACGGCAGCAACACCGGGGAGCTGTTTTTT
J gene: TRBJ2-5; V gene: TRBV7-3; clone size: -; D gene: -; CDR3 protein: CASSLTVGQETQYF; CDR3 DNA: TGTGCCAGCAGCTTGACCGTGGGTCAAGAGACCCAGTACTTC
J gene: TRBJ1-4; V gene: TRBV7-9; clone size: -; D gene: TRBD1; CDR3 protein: CASTRGKGEKLFF; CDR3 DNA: TGTGCCAGCACCAGGGGGAAGGGAGAAAAACTGTTTTTT
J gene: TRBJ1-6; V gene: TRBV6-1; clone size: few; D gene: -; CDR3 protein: CASSRESSYNSPLHF; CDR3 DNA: TGTGCCAGCAGCCGGGAGAGCTCCTATAATTCACCCCTCCACTTT
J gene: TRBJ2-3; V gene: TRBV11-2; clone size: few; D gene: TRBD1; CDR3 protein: CASSPGTGDPSTDTQYF; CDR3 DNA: TGTGCCAGCAGCCCGGGGACAGGAGATCCTAGCACAGATACGCAGTATTTT
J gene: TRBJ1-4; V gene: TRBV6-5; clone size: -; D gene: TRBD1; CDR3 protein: CASSYSKAGQDYEKLFF; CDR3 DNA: TGTGCCAGCAGTTACTCGAAAGCGGGACAGGATTACGAAAAACTGTTTTTT
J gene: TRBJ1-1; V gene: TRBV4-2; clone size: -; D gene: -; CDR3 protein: CATNGALGYTEAFF; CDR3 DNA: TGTGCCACGAACGGGGCCCTAGGATACACTGAAGCTTTCTTT
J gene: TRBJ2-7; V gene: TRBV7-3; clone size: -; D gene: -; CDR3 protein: CASSPLGKGGDEQYF; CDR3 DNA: TGTGCCAGCAGTCCATTGGGGAAAGGGGGAGACGAGCAGTACTTC
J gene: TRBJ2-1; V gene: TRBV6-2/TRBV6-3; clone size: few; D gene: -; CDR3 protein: CASSSARGQFF; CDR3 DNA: TGTGCCAGCAGTAGTGCCCGGGGGCAGTTCTTC
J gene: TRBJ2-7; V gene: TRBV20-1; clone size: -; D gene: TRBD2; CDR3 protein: CSGRGDSYEQYF; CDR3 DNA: TGCAGTGGACGGGGGGACTCCTACGAGCAGTACTTC
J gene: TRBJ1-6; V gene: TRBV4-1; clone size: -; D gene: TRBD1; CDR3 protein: CASSQDATDRAGDNSPLHF; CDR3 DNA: TGCGCCAGCAGCCAAGATGCCACGGACAGGGCAGGCGATAATTCACCCCTCCACTTT
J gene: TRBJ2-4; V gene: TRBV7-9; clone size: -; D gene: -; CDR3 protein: CASSLAQGTNIQYF; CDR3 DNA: TGTGCCAGCAGCTTGGCCCAGGGTACAAACATTCAGTACTTC
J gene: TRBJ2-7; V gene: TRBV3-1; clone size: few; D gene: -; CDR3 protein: CASSHVLGRVGDEQYF; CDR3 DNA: TGTGCCAGCAGCCACGTTCTAGGCAGGGTCGGCGACGAGCAGTACTTC
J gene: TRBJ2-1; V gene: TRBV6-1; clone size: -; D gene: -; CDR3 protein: CASSGPRREQFF; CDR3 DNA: TGTGCCAGCAGTGGACCTAGACGTGAGCAGTTCTTC
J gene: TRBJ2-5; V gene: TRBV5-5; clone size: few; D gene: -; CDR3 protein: CASSVGQGWETQYF; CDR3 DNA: TGTGCCAGCAGCGTGGGGCAGGGCTGGGAGACCCAGTACTTC
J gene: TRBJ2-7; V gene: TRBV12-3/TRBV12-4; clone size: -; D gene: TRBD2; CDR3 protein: CASSPTSGSGDEQYF; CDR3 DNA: TGTGCCAGCAGCCCGACTAGCGGTTCCGGGGACGAGCAGTACTTC